These 7 T cell receptor beta chains were sequenced from one sample in a study of shared clonotypes between healthy human individuals. The table came from immunoSEQ multiplex PCR; TCRdb's copy has only in-frame clones and leaves some out. The table has about 2.1 million clones, roughly 91% seen once. Naive CD8 isolation took CD45RO-negative cells positively selected for CCR7 and excluded terminally differentiated effector memory CD45RA+ cells. What was sequenced was naive CD8+ T cells from PBMCs. These receptors came from a man younger than 35 in good health. Some clones in this sample may be carry-over from other donors' samples.

The chain couples TRBV5-5 to TRBJ2-7, with D unresolved. The CDR3 covers 14 residues. Germline CDR1 and CDR2: SGHKS and YYEKEE (reference sequence). The V and J ends lost 0 bases and 2 bases respectively, with 9 bases between them. DNA for the CDR3: TGTGCCAGCAGCTTGGGGCCCCAACCCTACGAGCAGTACTTC. It yields the protein CASSLGPQPYEQYF.

This rearrangement joins TRBV7-3 to TRBJ1-1; 9 bases fit TRBD1. The CDR3 covers 19 residues. V trimming: 4 bases; J trimming: 0 bases; junction bases outside the gene matches: 15. Germline-derived CDR1 and CDR2 are SGHTA and FQGTGA. The CDR3 here is CASSSRPGQGRQMNTEAFF. The CDR3 coding sequence is TGTGCCAGCAGCTCCAGGCCCGGACAGGGGCGTCAGATGAACACTGAAGCTTTCTTT. The entire variable domain, with the rest obtained from reference TRBV7-3 and TRBJ1-1, is as follows: GAGVSQTPSNKVTEKGKYVELRCDPISGHTALYWYRQSLGQGPEFLIYFQGTGAADDSGLPNDRFFAVRPEGSVSTLKIQRTERGDSAVYLCASSSRPGQGRQMNTEAFFGQGTRLTVV.

The rearrangement uses TRBV25-1 and TRBJ2-1; TRBD2 agrees at 9 bases. Germline CDR1 reads MGHDK; CDR2 reads SYGVNS. Germline trimming cut 4 bases from V and 8 bases from J; bases unmatched to any gene: 15. The CDR3 runs to 17 residues. The CDR3 region has the DNA TGTGCCAGCAGTGGTCTTGGCGGGAGGGCTTTCGCCGATGAGCAGTTCTTC. It encodes CASSGLGGRAFADEQFF.

This chain joins TRBV15 and TRBJ2-1; TRBD1 aligns across 12 bases. The CDR3 contains 15 residues. V was pared by 3 bases and J by 5 bases, with 2 bases of the junction left unmatched. Germline V lookup: CDR1 LNHNV, CDR2 YYDKDF (reference sequence). CDR3 in amino acids: CATSRGQGAHNEQFF. DNA of the CDR3: TGTGCCACCAGCAGGGGACAGGGGGCACACAATGAGCAGTTCTTC.

This clone was observed a single time. The chain recombines TRBV27 with TRBJ1-2; 8 nucleotides align to TRBD1. The CDR3 runs 14 residues. After removal of 4 bases from V and 4 bases from J, the junction contained 5 bases not matched to a gene. CDR1 MNHEY and CDR2 SMNVEV come from the germline V gene (reference sequence). The CDR3 coding sequence is TGTGCCAGCAGTTATGCAGGGGGCCCCTATGGCTACACCTTC. As protein: CASSYAGGPYGYTF.

The chain carries TRBV2 and TRBJ2-1; no definite D call. The germline V and J ends were trimmed by 9 bases and 0 bases, with 18 bases remaining between them. The CDR3 runs to 16 residues. In germline, CDR1 is SNHLY, CDR2 FYNNEI. The CDR3 here is CASKSTPSSSYNEQFF. The CDR3 DNA follows: TGTGCCAGTAAGAGCACACCTTCTAGCTCCTACAATGAGCAGTTCTTC.

The V gene is TRBV10-2, the J gene TRBJ1-2; D is uncertain. The CDR3 totals 13 residues. V lost 2 bases and J 4 bases, leaving 8 bases between the germline ends. CDR1 is WSHSY and CDR2 is SAAADI in the germline V gene. CDR3 sequence: CASSEPGSYGYTF. CDR3 in DNA: TGCGCCAGCAGTGAGCCGGGGAGCTATGGCTACACCTTC.